The 32 T cell receptor beta chains below were found in one sample sequenced in a study of cytomegalovirus exposure and HLA in healthy donors. Primers: 60 Vbeta forward and 13 Jbeta reverse. Sequencing was performed with immunoSEQ multiplex PCR; in TCRdb, only in-frame clones are kept and a portion is missing. The data contain approximately 130,000 clones, 70% to 90% of them singletons. Sequenced: PBMCs. These receptors came from a man in his forties in good health and CMV-seronegative.

The chain combines TRBV5-5 with TRBJ1-1; D remains ambiguous. Per the germline V gene, CDR1 is SGHKS and CDR2 is YYEKEE (reference sequence). Trimming stripped 4 bases from V and 2 bases from J, with 15 bases between. The CDR3 has 15 residues. The chain's CDR3 is CASSPKPSGNTEAFF. As DNA, the CDR3 is TGTGCCAGCAGCCCGAAACCCAGCGGAAACACTGAAGCTTTCTTT.

The chain uses TRBV7-9 and TRBJ2-3; the match to TRBD2 covers 13 bases. This CDR3 contains 18 residues. Germline V gene sequence: CDR1 SEHNR, CDR2 FQNEAQ (reference sequence). J gave up 2 bases and V 5 bases, and 10 bases lay outside the gene matches. CDR3 nucleotides: TGTGCCAGCAGCCTAGGACTAGCGGGGGCACGAAACACAGATACGCAGTATTTT. Amino acid sequence: CASSLGLAGARNTDTQYF.

This clone showed up just a few times. The J gene is TRBJ1-4, the V gene TRBV25-1, with D perhaps TRBD1 (6 bases). The CDR3 spans 15 residues. Germline CDR1 is MGHDK and CDR2 is SYGVNS. V was trimmed by 4 bases and J by 7 bases, leaving 16 bases between them. The CDR3 DNA is TGTGCCAGCAGTGCCTTAGGGGGGGCGCGTGAAAAACTGTTTTTT. Protein product: CASSALGGAREKLFF.

V usage is TRBV9 and J usage is TRBJ1-4, with 10 bases aligning to TRBD1. Germline V gives CDR1 SGDLS, CDR2 YYNGEE. Germline trimming cut 0 bases from V and 8 bases from J; bases unmatched to any gene: 4. The CDR3 extends over 15 amino acids. The CDR3 protein is CASSVEVDRGEKLFF. The CDR3 coding sequence is TGTGCCAGCAGCGTAGAAGTGGACAGGGGGGAAAAACTGTTTTTT. Full variable domain (outside the CDR3, taken from reference TRBV9 and TRBJ1-4): DSGVTQTPKHLITATGQRVTLRCSPRSGDLSVYWYQQSLDQGLQFLIQYYNGEERAKGNILERFSAQQFPDLHSELNLSSLELGDSALYFCASSVEVDRGEKLFFGSGTQLSVL.

This clone was recorded a few times. This chain connects TRBV11-2 to TRBJ2-4; 8 nucleotides line up with TRBD1. Germline V lookup: CDR1 SGHAT, CDR2 FQNNGV. This CDR3 is built from 19 residues. V lost 5 bases and J lost 0; bases outside the gene matches: 15. CDR3 sequence reads: CASSADRETLGLAKNIQYF. CDR3 in DNA: TGTGCCAGCAGCGCGGACAGGGAAACACTCGGTCTAGCCAAAAACATTCAGTACTTC.

The chain has TRBV6-5 and TRBJ2-5, with D hard to call. V was clipped by 5 bases and J by 2 bases, with 12 bases between them. This CDR3 comprises 14 residues. Germline CDR1 reads MNHEY; CDR2 reads SVGAGI. This CDR3 is CASSVGWYQETQYF. CDR3 sequence (DNA): TGTGCCAGCAGTGTGGGCTGGTATCAAGAGACCCAGTACTTC.

This chain links TRBV7-8 with TRBJ1-3, with TRBD1 identical over 7 bases. The CDR3 loop spans 14 amino acids. CDR1 and CDR2 (germline): SGHVS, FQNEAQ. Germline trimming cut 4 bases from V and 7 bases from J; bases unmatched to any gene: 7. CDR3 residues: CASSSSQGQNTIYF. CDR3 nucleotides: TGTGCCAGCAGCTCCTCACAGGGGCAGAACACCATATATTTT.

The gene calls are TRBV9 and TRBJ1-2, with a possible D match to TRBD1 (5 bases). V was trimmed by 4 bases and J by 3 bases, leaving 10 bases between them. CDR1 and CDR2 from the germline V gene are SGDLS and YYNGEE. CDR3 length: 13 residues. As DNA, the CDR3 is TGTGCCAGCAGCCCAGACAGCCACTATGGCTACACCTTC. Protein product: CASSPDSHYGYTF.

The chain recombines TRBV6-6 with TRBJ2-7; 7 nucleotides agree with TRBD2. V dropped 7 bases and J dropped 4; count of bases not matched to a gene: 10. CDR3 length: 14 residues. CDR1 and CDR2 (germline): MNHNY, SVGAGI (reference sequence). CDR3 bases: TGTGCCAGCACCCCGGAGGGAGGGAATTACGAGCAGTACTTC. Amino acid sequence: CASTPEGGNYEQYF.

The chain couples TRBV7-6 to TRBJ1-5; 9 positions agree with TRBD1. The CDR3 loop spans 16 amino acids. Germline V gene lookup returns CDR1 SGHVS and CDR2 FNYEAQ. With V trimmed by 6 bases and J by 4 bases, 10 bases remained unmatched. The CDR3 region is CASSPGTGRVNQPQHF. The CDR3 nucleotides read TGTGCCAGCAGTCCCGGGACAGGGAGAGTTAATCAGCCCCAGCATTTT.

The chain links TRBV18 to TRBJ2-1, with 8 bases matching TRBD1. CDR1 KGHSH and CDR2 LQKENI come from the germline V gene. The CDR3 extends over 16 amino acids. Losses at the gene ends were 3 bases for V and 6 bases for J; bases not matched to a gene: 10. The CDR3 coding sequence is TGTGCCAGCTCACCGATGGGTCCAGGGGGCGGCAATGAGCAGTTCTTC. It translates to CASSPMGPGGGNEQFF.

This rearrangement joins TRBV5-1 to TRBJ1-2; 11 bases align to TRBD1. Germline V gene lookup returns CDR1 SGHRS and CDR2 YFSETQ. With 0 bases clipped from V and 8 bases from J, the junction kept 6 bases outside the gene matches. This CDR3 has 15 residues. Here the CDR3 reads CASSLGGTGGFGYTF. The CDR3 nucleotides read TGCGCCAGCAGCTTGGGAGGGACAGGGGGATTCGGCTACACCTTC.

V usage is TRBV30 and J usage is TRBJ1-2, with TRBD1 as a possible D gene (6 bases). V was clipped by 3 bases and J by 14 bases, with 25 bases between them. Germline lookup yields CDR1 GTSNPN and CDR2 SVGIG (reference sequence). The CDR3 has 14 residues. CDR3 sequence reads: CAWSLGDNLPPGTF. The CDR3 DNA is TGTGCCTGGAGCTTAGGGGACAACCTCCCGCCGGGGACCTTC.

This chain uses TRBV9 with TRBJ2-5; 8 nucleotides line up with TRBD2. From germline, CDR1 is SGDLS and CDR2 YYNGEE. The V segment lost 4 bases and the J segment 4 bases; nucleotides outside the gene matches: 9. The CDR3 covers 15 residues. CDR3 in amino acids: CASSLTGGLPETQYF. The CDR3 nucleotides read TGTGCCAGCAGCCTAACGGGGGGGCTCCCAGAGACCCAGTACTTC.

This clone occurred once. This chain joins TRBV27 and TRBJ2-2; tentatively, D is TRBD2 (6 bases). The CDR3 totals 16 residues. Germline V gene lookup returns CDR1 MNHEY and CDR2 SMNVEV (reference sequence). With 5 bases removed from V and 6 bases from J, the gap between germline ends came to 19 bases. CDR3 bases: TGTGCCAGCAGTGGACGAGGGACTCCTGGGGCCGGGGAGCTGTTTTTT. This sequence encodes CASSGRGTPGAGELFF.

J is TRBJ2-2 and V is TRBV5-4, with 9 bases aligning to TRBD1. Per germline, CDR1 SGHNT and CDR2 YYREEE (reference sequence). The V and J ends lost 4 bases and 1 base, in that order; junction bases with no gene match: 5. This CDR3 is 16 amino acids long. Written as DNA, the CDR3 is TGTGCCAGCAGCGGCCCGGGACAGGGGAACACCGGGGAGCTGTTTTTT. As protein: CASSGPGQGNTGELFF.

V usage is TRBV7-2 and J usage is TRBJ2-2; 7 bases agree with TRBD1. Germline-derived CDR1 and CDR2 are SGHTA and FQGNSA. V lost 7 bases and J lost 6; bases outside the gene matches: 11. There are 15 residues in the CDR3. The CDR3 protein is CASKTTTGRSGELFF. CDR3 nucleotides: TGTGCCAGCAAAACTACGACAGGGCGGTCCGGGGAGCTGTTTTTT.

The chain recombines TRBV5-8 with TRBJ1-2; TRBD1 matches 8 bases. CDR1 and CDR2 from the germline V gene are SGHTS and YDEGEE. Unmatched junction bases numbered 6, after V lost 0 bases and J lost 5 bases. The CDR3 loop spans 15 amino acids. CDR3 nucleotides: TGTGCCAGCAGCTTGGCTGGGACAGGCCTATATGGCTACACCTTC. Translating it yields CASSLAGTGLYGYTF.

This clone was observed once. This chain's CDR3 is CASTVSGDSWQPQHF. CDR3 DNA sequence: TGTGCCAGTACGGTAAGTGGAGACAGTTGGCAGCCCCAGCATTTT. V and J are TRBV19 and TRBJ1-5, with D tentatively TRBD1 (5 bases). Germline values: CDR1 LNHDA, CDR2 SQIVND (reference sequence). The CDR3 consists of 15 residues. Trimming stripped 7 bases from V and 7 bases from J, with 20 bases between.

This clone was picked up a small number of times. This chain joins TRBV2 and TRBJ1-2; 7 bases align to TRBD1. Germline lookup yields CDR1 SNHLY and CDR2 FYNNEI. The junction had 5 bases not matched to a gene; V was cut back by 6 bases and J by 4 bases. The CDR3 runs 13 residues. CDR3 sequence reads: CASSPGQAYGYTF. CDR3 DNA sequence: TGTGCCAGCAGCCCCGGACAGGCCTATGGCTACACCTTC.

The chain joins TRBV5-1 to TRBJ2-3; tentatively, D is TRBD1 (6 bases). The germline V and J ends were trimmed by 5 bases and 3 bases, with 13 bases remaining between them. Germline CDR1 SGHRS, CDR2 YFSETQ. This CDR3 contains 14 residues. The CDR3 protein is CASSWQGRTDTQYF. The CDR3 DNA reads TGCGCCAGCAGTTGGCAGGGGAGAACAGATACGCAGTATTTT.

In the case of this clone: Relative to the germline gene, one junction end is altered; a read error may explain this. The rearrangement links TRBV19 to TRBJ1-2, with 10 bases fitting TRBD1. Germline CDR1 and CDR2: LNHDA and SQIVND (reference sequence). The CDR3 spans 12 residues. The CDR3, as DNA: TGTGCCAGTGACCCCGGACAGGGGGAACAAGACTTC. It specifies CASDPGQGEQDF.

The genes are TRBV7-2 and TRBJ2-1; 7 bases map to TRBD2. Germline loops: CDR1 SGHTA, CDR2 FQGNSA. V trimming: 5 bases; J trimming: 4 bases; junction bases outside the gene matches: 8. The CDR3 spans 15 residues. The CDR3 loop is CASSRNEGGYNEQFF. For the CDR3, the DNA is TGTGCCAGCAGCCGAAACGAGGGAGGGTACAATGAGCAGTTCTTC.

CDR3 sequence: CASSLGGRAGTDTQYF. CDR3 sequence (DNA): TGTGCCAGCAGCTTAGGCGGGCGGGCGGGAACAGATACGCAGTATTTT. This chain uses TRBV11-2 with TRBJ2-3, with a tentative D call TRBD2 (6 bases). Deletions cut 1 base from V and 3 bases from J, with 14 bases between. Germline V gives CDR1 SGHAT, CDR2 FQNNGV. This CDR3 is built from 16 residues.

J is TRBJ1-1 and V is TRBV7-9; 10 nucleotides align to TRBD1. After removal of 1 base from V and 1 base from J, the junction contained 0 bases not matched to a gene. Germline-derived CDR1 and CDR2 are SEHNR and FQNEAQ (reference sequence). This CDR3 has 15 residues. CDR3 DNA sequence: TGTGCCAGCAGCTTAGGGGACAGGGGGAACACTGAAGCTTTCTTT. Its translation: CASSLGDRGNTEAFF.

The V and J genes are TRBV5-5 and TRBJ2-5; 8 positions agree with TRBD2. V lost 4 bases and J lost 1; bases outside the gene matches: 3. The CDR3 has 14 residues. CDR1 is SGHKS, CDR2 YYEKEE, per germline (reference sequence). CDR3 sequence: CASSQSGSQETQYF. The CDR3 nucleotides read TGTGCCAGCAGCCAGAGCGGGAGCCAAGAGACCCAGTACTTC.

J is TRBJ2-2 and V is TRBV12-5; 14 bases map to TRBD2. This CDR3 spans 20 amino acids. Looked up from germline, CDR1 is LGHNT and CDR2 is FRNRAP. The V segment lost 5 bases and the J segment 3 bases; nucleotides outside the gene matches: 14. The CDR3 nucleotides are TGTGCTAGTGGTCCCTTAGTGGGACTAGCGGGAGATGGGTACACCGGGGAGCTGTTTTTT. This encodes CASGPLVGLAGDGYTGELFF.

With respect to this clone: A junction end diverges from the germline sequence, so it may reflect a read error. The chain employs TRBV30 and TRBJ1-3; D remains ambiguous. This CDR3 region has 14 residues. Germline V gives CDR1 GTSNPN, CDR2 SVGIG (reference sequence). This CDR3 is CAWSAGSLGNAIYF. CDR3 DNA: TGTGCCTGGAGTGCTGGGAGTCTGGGAAACGCCATATATTTT.

The chain carries TRBV5-1 and TRBJ2-7; 8 nucleotides agree with TRBD1. There are 16 residues in the CDR3. CDR1 and CDR2 from the germline V gene are SGHRS and YFSETQ. After removal of 0 bases from V and 7 bases from J, the junction contained 12 bases not matched to a gene. This CDR3 reads CASSLEGRTGSGEQYF. The CDR3 DNA reads as TGCGCCAGCAGCTTGGAAGGGAGGACAGGGTCGGGGGAGCAGTACTTC.

This chain uses TRBV20-1 with TRBJ1-2; no clear D gene. From germline, CDR1 is DFQATT and CDR2 SNEGSKA (reference sequence). Trimming pared 0 bases from V and 8 bases from J, leaving 7 bases between. The CDR3 loop spans 11 amino acids. The CDR3 bases are TGCAGTGCTAGAGAGAGGGCGGGCTACACCTTC. The encoded protein is CSARERAGYTF.

This clone was detected once. The chain joins TRBV5-6 to TRBJ1-5, with TRBD1 matching over 8 bases. The J segment lost 1 base and the V segment lost 8 bases, leaving 8 bases of the junction unmatched. Germline V gives CDR1 SGHDT, CDR2 YYEEEE. There are 15 residues in the CDR3. CDR3 residues: CASKVTGGSNQPQHF. The CDR3 region has the DNA TGTGCCAGTAAAGTTACAGGGGGAAGCAATCAGCCCCAGCATTTT. The full variable domain, rest sourced from reference TRBV5-6 and TRBJ1-5, is DAGVTQSPTHLIKTRGQQVTLRCSPKSGHDTVSWYQQALGQGPQFIFQYYEEEERQRGNFPDRFSGHQFPNYSSELNVNALLLGDSALYLCASKVTGGSNQPQHFGDGTRLSIL.

V usage is TRBV14 and J usage is TRBJ1-1, with D unresolved. Per germline, CDR1 SGHDN and CDR2 FVKESK. The CDR3 is made up of 16 amino acids. V lost 0 bases and J lost 5, with 16 bases in between. The CDR3 here is CASSQDWEGRRTEAFF. CDR3 nucleotide sequence: TGTGCCAGCAGCCAAGATTGGGAGGGCCGGAGGACTGAAGCTTTCTTT.